What follows describes a single T cell receptor (beta chain). Its target is unknown. This sample was included in a study of blood T cells in healthy people across ages. Findings and caveats of the study: Correlation between TCR beta diversity and naive T cell percentage was strong. Possibly, changes in expanded clonotypes were confounded because donor CMV status was unknown.

Through a sample-barcoded 5' primer and a J-beta primer mix, a second PCR was run for roughly 6 to 12 cycles. One entry per CDR3 protein results from TCRdb running MiXCR on the 5' RACE reads. The sample has hundreds of thousands of distinct CDR3 sequences; roughly three fifths are singletons. Germline CDR1 SGHTA, CDR2 FQGNSA. Trimming stripped 1 base from V and 2 bases from J, with 16 bases between. The length of the CDR3 is 17 residues. Each donor was a healthy Caucasian individual from Russia, aged about 6 to 90. The sample, 9 to 10 milliliters of peripheral blood, was drawn from each donor. Input material: blood. This TCR was recovered from a man aged 35 to 55 in good health. V and J are TRBV7-2 and TRBJ2-3; D may correspond to TRBD1 or TRBD2 (5 bases each). In DNA, the CDR3 is TGTGCCAGCAGCTTAGACAGGCGGGCGCAGTACACAGATACGCAGTATTTT. It codes for CASSLDRRAQYTDTQYF. Full variable domain (remainder filled in from reference TRBV7-2 and TRBJ2-3): GAGVSQSPSNKVTEKGKDVELRCDPISGHTALYWYRQSLGQGLEFLIYFQGNSAPDKSGLPSDRFSAERTGGSVSTLTIQRTQQEDSAVYLCASSLDRRAQYTDTQYFGPGTRLTVL.